This is a list of T cell receptor beta chains from one sample in a study of blood T cell repertoires in COVID-19. Measured with immunoSEQ multiplex PCR; TCRdb has only the in-frame clones, and not every one. The table has about 270,000 clones, about nine tenths seen once. The specimen sequenced was peripheral blood. Source of these receptors: a man in his forties with active or convalescent COVID-19. The CDR3 runs from the conserved cysteine through the conserved F or W.

v_gene	j_gene	CDR3aa
TRBV3-1/TRBV3-2	TRBJ1-5	CASSVQGLDQPQHF
TRBV27	TRBJ1-6	CASSPGRNSPLHF
TRBV4-1	TRBJ1-2	CASSQAPVSDTTNYGYTF
TRBV10-3	TRBJ1-3	CAISPQGTEGNTIYF
TRBV4-2	TRBJ1-2	CASSQSTRWGVRGYTF
TRBV12-3/TRBV12-4	TRBJ1-2	CASSPRGAGGYTF
TRBV29-1	TRBJ2-5	CSVDPRERETQYF
TRBV15	TRBJ1-2	CATSRSRDGYTF
TRBV28	TRBJ1-3	CASSLMEAHGNTIYF
TRBV3-1/TRBV3-2	TRBJ2-7	CASSQQLGLVEEQYF
TRBV27	TRBJ1-1	CATSWSARNTEAFF
TRBV24-1	TRBJ2-3	CATSDPRQGGLGTQYF
TRBV2	TRBJ1-2	CASRYSGGYTF
TRBV5-1	TRBJ2-7	CASSPGTSGYEQYF
TRBV5-4	TRBJ1-1	CASNTGTSDAFF
TRBV7-9	TRBJ2-3	CASSLGLAEKDTQYF
TRBV11-2	TRBJ2-7	CASSRTGTGIEQYF
TRBV6-5	TRBJ1-4	CASSPRATNEKLFF
TRBV11-2	TRBJ2-1	CASSPLHMVIAGGRNEQFF
TRBV3-1/TRBV3-2	TRBJ1-1	CASSPRDSNTEAFF
TRBV18	TRBJ1-1	CASSPSQNTEAFF
TRBV19	TRBJ1-2	CATRGDQGADGYTF
TRBV18	TRBJ2-5	CASQRGTAQETQYF
TRBV29-1	TRBJ1-5	CSVAKSGKGNQPQHF
TRBV5-1	TRBJ2-7	CASSPRSYEQYF
TRBV24-1	TRBJ2-5	CATSDRLAGHQETQYF
TRBV9	TRBJ2-5	CASSLAGSTGTQYF
TRBV18	TRBJ2-3	CASSLGRGGTDTQYF